The 3 T cell receptor beta chains reported below all come from one sample, sequenced in a study of a mutant IDH1 vaccine in newly diagnosed glioma. These receptors have no identified antigens. Time point indicated: week 35, safety follow-up. Vaccination used 300 ug of mutant IDH1 20-mer peptide per dose, with topical imiquimod. Some clones are missing from TCRdb's copy, which holds only in-frame ones; the method was immunoSEQ multiplex PCR. The table shows about 26,000 clones, with 70% to 90% occurring only once. Source: PBMCs, taken from a glioma patient whose treatment included an IDH1 peptide vaccine. The receptors originated from a man aged 25 to 45 with glioma.

This chain connects TRBV29-1 to TRBJ1-2, with unresolved D. V gave up 5 bases and J gave up 2 bases, with 18 bases separating them. CDR1 is SQVTM and CDR2 is ANQGSEA in the germline V gene. There are 15 residues in the CDR3. DNA for the CDR3: TGCAGCGTTCTCGATACTGCCACTCCGAACTATGGCTACACCTTC. This translates into CSVLDTATPNYGYTF.

This chain uses TRBV15 with TRBJ1-4; D is unclear. This CDR3 is 14 amino acids long. CDR1 and CDR2 from the germline V gene are LNHNV and YYDKDF (reference sequence). Trimming stripped 5 bases from V and 6 bases from J, with 13 bases between. CDR3 sequence (DNA): TGTGCCACCAGCGATCAACTTCCATATGAAAAACTGTTTTTT. It encodes CATSDQLPYEKLFF.

This chain uses TRBV14 with TRBJ2-6, with D uncertain. The germline V gene has CDR1 SGHDN and CDR2 FVKESK. The CDR3 runs to 13 residues. V shed 5 bases and J shed 4 bases, with 6 bases lying between them. The CDR3 DNA reads as TGTGCCAGCAGCTCGGCCGGGGCCAACGTCCTGACTTTC. It codes for CASSSAGANVLTF.